This T cell receptor (beta chain) was captured by sequencing in a study of control samples from healthy donors and cancer patients. The assay was immunoSEQ multiplex PCR, and TCRdb's table has in-frame clones only and misses some. The sample has some 140,000 clones, roughly 91% seen once; the top ten hold approximately 8%. Germline CDR1 MNHEY, CDR2 SVGAGI. The CDR3 contains 14 residues. V gave up 6 bases and J gave up 3 bases, with 9 bases separating them. This TCR was recovered from a man between 50 and 59 years old with head and neck cancer. This rearrangement joins TRBV6-5 to TRBJ2-6; D possibly corresponds to TRBD1 (6 bases). What was sequenced was PBMCs. The CDR3 region is CASSLGHGANVLTF. DNA for the CDR3: TGTGCCAGCAGCCTGGGACATGGGGCCAACGTCCTGACTTTC.